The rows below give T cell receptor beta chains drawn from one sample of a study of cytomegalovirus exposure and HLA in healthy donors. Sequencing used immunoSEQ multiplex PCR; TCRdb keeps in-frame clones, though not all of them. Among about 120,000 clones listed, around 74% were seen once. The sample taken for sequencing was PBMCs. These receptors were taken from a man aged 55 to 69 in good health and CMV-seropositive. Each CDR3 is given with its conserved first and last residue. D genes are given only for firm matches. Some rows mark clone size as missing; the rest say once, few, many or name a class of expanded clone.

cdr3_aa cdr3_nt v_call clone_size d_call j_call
CASRGLRYNEQFF TGTGCCAGCAGGGGCCTTAGATACAATGAGCAGTTCTTC TRBV2 NA NA TRBJ2-1
CAWSVLNRGNTIYF TGTGCCTGGAGTGTACTAAACAGGGGAAACACCATATATTTT TRBV30 once NA TRBJ1-3
CASSFTGQTNEKLFF TGTGCCAGCAGCTTTACGGGACAGACTAATGAAAAACTGTTTTTT TRBV7-6 once TRBD1 TRBJ1-4
CASSIVWTETQETQYF TGTGCCAGTAGTATAGTTTGGACAGAAACTCAAGAGACCCAGTACTTC TRBV19 NA NA TRBJ2-5
CASSPPGQGMGAFF TGTGCCAGCTCACCACCGGGACAGGGGATGGGAGCTTTCTTT TRBV18 NA TRBD1 TRBJ1-1
CASSPGQAQGYGYTF TGTGCCAGCAGCCCAGGACAGGCGCAAGGCTATGGCTACACCTTC TRBV7-2 NA TRBD1 TRBJ1-2
CASSSGQGTTETQYF TGTGCCAGCAGCTCGGGACAGGGGACCACGGAGACCCAGTACTTC TRBV11-3 few TRBD1 TRBJ2-5
CAWTYHGGDYGYTF TGTGCCTGGACCTACCACGGGGGAGACTATGGCTACACCTTC TRBV30 few NA TRBJ1-2
CSVEGGRGETQYF TGCAGCGTTGAAGGTGGAAGGGGGGAGACCCAGTACTTC TRBV29-1 NA NA TRBJ2-5
CASSLGQHYEQYF TGTGCCAGCAGCTTGGGACAGCACTACGAGCAGTACTTC TRBV5-6 NA NA TRBJ2-7
CASSLGVGTPTYEQYF TGTGCCAGTTCCCTGGGGGTCGGGACTCCAACCTACGAGCAGTACTTC TRBV19 NA NA TRBJ2-7
CASTHKQNIQYF TGTGCCAGCACCCATAAGCAAAACATTCAGTACTTC TRBV6-6 NA NA TRBJ2-4
CAWGGTSGSGGTGELFF TGTGCCTGGGGGGGGACTAGCGGGAGCGGTGGCACCGGGGAGCTGTTTTTT TRBV30 NA TRBD2 TRBJ2-2
CASSIVSGDTEAFF TGTGCCAGTAGTATAGTATCAGGGGACACTGAAGCTTTCTTT TRBV19 NA NA TRBJ1-1
CASSPETGNQPQHF TGTGCCAGCTCACCGGAAACAGGGAATCAGCCCCAGCATTTT TRBV18 NA NA TRBJ1-5
CASRGLAGARPGELFF TGTGCCAGCAGAGGACTAGCGGGAGCGCGGCCTGGGGAGCTGTTTTTT TRBV28 once TRBD2 TRBJ2-2
CASSGDRAGEQFF TGCGCCAGCAGCGGAGACAGGGCAGGGGAGCAGTTCTTC TRBV10-1 NA TRBD1 TRBJ2-1
CAWNPDRGYGYTF TGTGCCTGGAACCCGGACAGGGGATATGGCTACACCTTC TRBV30 NA TRBD1 TRBJ1-2
CASSQEYAGVSTGELFF TGTGCCAGCAGCCAAGAGTATGCGGGCGTTAGCACCGGGGAGCTGTTTTTT TRBV14 NA NA TRBJ2-2
CASSPTGTNSGANVLTF TGTGCCAGCAGCCCGACAGGCACCAACTCTGGGGCCAACGTCCTGACTTTC TRBV5-5 NA NA TRBJ2-6
CASSVGGQLRSEQYF TGTGCCAGCAGCGTAGGGGGACAGCTACGAAGCGAGCAGTACTTC TRBV9 NA TRBD1 TRBJ2-7
CAGGLRNEQFF TGTGCGGGAGGGTTGCGCAATGAGCAGTTCTTC TRBV28 NA TRBD2 TRBJ2-1
CASRWTGESQPQHF TGTGCCAGCAGATGGACAGGGGAGAGTCAGCCCCAGCATTTT TRBV2 NA TRBD1 TRBJ1-5
CASSYPQGPGGEQYF TGTGCCAGCTCCTACCCACAGGGCCCGGGTGGAGAGCAGTACTTC TRBV28 NA NA TRBJ2-7
CASRTGGSGANVLTF TGCGCCAGCAGGACAGGTGGCTCTGGGGCCAACGTCCTGACTTTC TRBV4-1 once NA TRBJ2-6
CASSDGRGGYNEQFF TGTGCCAGCAGTGATGGGCGGGGGGGATACAATGAGCAGTTCTTC TRBV6-4 NA TRBD2 TRBJ2-1
CASSFPQGNTEAFF TGTGCCAGCAGCTTCCCACAGGGAAACACTGAAGCTTTCTTT TRBV6-6 few NA TRBJ1-1
CASREGALHEQYF TGTGCCAGCAGGGAAGGGGCTCTGCACGAGCAGTACTTC TRBV28 NA NA TRBJ2-7
CASSLQAANTGELFF TGCGCCAGCAGCTTGCAGGCCGCGAACACCGGGGAGCTGTTTTTT TRBV5-1 NA NA TRBJ2-2
CASRLQGLAIYEQYF TGTGCCAGCAGACTTCAGGGACTAGCGATCTACGAGCAGTACTTC TRBV2 NA TRBD2 TRBJ2-7
CASSPLDRAYEQYF TGTGCCAGCAGTCCCTTGGACAGGGCCTACGAGCAGTACTTC TRBV5-6 NA TRBD1 TRBJ2-7
CASSSGQGAVYF TGTGCCAGCAGTTCTGGACAGGGGGCGGTGTACTTC TRBV28 NA TRBD1 TRBJ2-7
CASSVVAGTGYSNQPQHF TGTGCCAGCAGCGTAGTGGCCGGGACAGGGTATAGCAATCAGCCCCAGCATTTT TRBV5-5 few TRBD1 TRBJ1-5
CSARGQAEQYF TGCAGTGCGAGGGGGCAGGCCGAGCAGTACTTC TRBV20-1 NA TRBD1 TRBJ2-7
CATRFDAYEQYF TGTGCCACCCGGTTTGATGCCTACGAGCAGTACTTC TRBV10-3 NA NA TRBJ2-7
CASSSGNTEAFF TGTGCCAGCAGTTCAGGGAACACTGAAGCTTTCTTT TRBV27 NA NA TRBJ1-1
CASRVKFPGQPKRETQYF TGTGCCAGTAGAGTCAAATTCCCGGGACAGCCCAAACGGGAGACCCAGTACTTC TRBV19 once TRBD1 TRBJ2-5
CASSEGQGAIGELFF TGTGCCAGCAGTGAGGGGCAGGGGGCTATCGGGGAGCTGTTTTTT TRBV9 NA TRBD1 TRBJ2-2
CASSVEPGPEAFF TGTGCCAGCAGCGTAGAGCCAGGCCCTGAAGCTTTCTTT TRBV9 NA NA TRBJ1-1
CASSLDGGRGSEQYF TGCGCCAGCAGCTTGGACGGCGGGAGGGGATCCGAGCAGTACTTC TRBV5-1 NA TRBD2 TRBJ2-7
CASSPWDRGRGEQYF TGTGCCAGCAGTCCTTGGGACAGGGGTCGAGGCGAGCAGTACTTC TRBV6-6 NA TRBD1 TRBJ2-7
CSVVGQNTEAFF TGCAGCGTAGTTGGACAGAACACTGAAGCTTTCTTT TRBV29-1 NA NA TRBJ1-1
CASSLLPNTGELFF TGTGCCAGCAGCTTACTTCCCAACACCGGGGAGCTGTTTTTT TRBV11-3 NA NA TRBJ2-2
CASSEEGQGANEQFF TGTGCCAGCAGTGAAGAGGGACAGGGGGCAAATGAGCAGTTCTTC TRBV2 few TRBD1 TRBJ2-1
CSVSEGETQYF TGCAGCGTGTCAGAGGGAGAGACCCAGTACTTC TRBV29-1 NA NA TRBJ2-5
CASSLERTGRNEQFF TGCGCCAGCAGCTTGGAGCGGACTGGACGCAATGAGCAGTTCTTC TRBV5-1 NA NA TRBJ2-1
CASNLWGAEAFF TGTGCCAGTAACCTTTGGGGGGCTGAAGCTTTCTTT TRBV19 NA NA TRBJ1-1
CASRFRERNTIYF TGTGCCAGCAGGTTCAGGGAAAGAAACACCATATATTTT TRBV2 few NA TRBJ1-3
CASSWGQGKDEKLFF TGCGCCAGCAGCTGGGGACAGGGAAAGGATGAAAAACTGTTTTTT TRBV5-1 once TRBD1 TRBJ1-4